The clone carrying this T cell receptor (beta chain) was seen a handful of times. Its matching antigen is unknown. The sample belongs to a study of response to subunit inactivated influenza vaccine. Notes on the study in general: Authors suggested each seasonal influenza vaccination recruits few new T cells.

TCRdb independently ran MiXCR on the RT-PCR reads; one entry per CDR3 protein. The repertoire includes 450,000 to 600,000 distinct CDR3 sequences, around 7.9% of them detected once, and about an eighth sits in the top ten. This receptor was identified in a man aged 45 to 70 who received an inactivated influenza vaccine. The material sequenced was PBMCs from blood, taken about 24 months after vaccination.

The CDR3 DNA is TGTGCCAGCTGCCTTAACGCGGGAACCACAGATACGCAGTATTTT. Translation: CASCLNAGTTDTQYF. This chain uses TRBV7-2 with TRBJ2-3, with D perhaps TRBD2 (6 bases). The germline gives CDR1 SGHTA, CDR2 FQGNSA. Trimming left V 8 bases short and J 2 bases short, with 17 bases between. The CDR3 is made up of 15 amino acids.